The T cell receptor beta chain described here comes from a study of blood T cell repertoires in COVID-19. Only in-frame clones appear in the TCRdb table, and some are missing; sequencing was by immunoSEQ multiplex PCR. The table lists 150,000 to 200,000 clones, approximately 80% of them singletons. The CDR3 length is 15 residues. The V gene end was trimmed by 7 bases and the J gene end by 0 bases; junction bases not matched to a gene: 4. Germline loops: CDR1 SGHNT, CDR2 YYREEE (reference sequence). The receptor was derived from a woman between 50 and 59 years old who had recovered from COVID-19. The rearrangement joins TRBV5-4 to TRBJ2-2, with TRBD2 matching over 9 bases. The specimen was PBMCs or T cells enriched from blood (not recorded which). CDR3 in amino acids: CASWLAGANTGELFF. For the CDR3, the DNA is TGTGCCAGCTGGTTAGCGGGGGCGAACACCGGGGAGCTGTTTTTT.